The 3 T cell receptor beta chains in this list originate from one sample, sequenced in a study of blood T cell repertoires in COVID-19. The repertoire was sequenced with immunoSEQ multiplex PCR; TCRdb's copy has only in-frame clones and lacks some. In the table there are fewer than 250,000 clones, 83% of which are singletons. The sample consisted of peripheral blood. Receptor source: a woman aged 70 to 79 with active or convalescent COVID-19.

CDR3 amino acids: CASSEAFGTQGEKLFF. The CDR3 bases are TGTGCCAGCAGTGAAGCGTTTGGGACCCAGGGGGAAAAACTGTTTTTT. The chain carries TRBV6-1 and TRBJ1-4, with a tentative D call TRBD1 (6 bases). The V gene's germline CDR1 is MNHNS and CDR2 SASEGT. Trimming took 0 bases from V and 8 from J, leaving 16 bases between them. This CDR3 has 16 amino acids.

The genes are TRBV4-1 and TRBJ1-1, with D possibly being TRBD1 (5 bases). Trimming took off 4 bases at V and 5 bases at J, with 20 bases between the two ends. The CDR3 extends over 16 amino acids. Per germline, CDR1 MGHRA and CDR2 YSYEKL. Written as DNA, the CDR3 is TGCGCCAGCAGCCGATCTAGGGGCGGGGTTTGGACTGAAGCTTTCTTT. Its translation: CASSRSRGGVWTEAFF.

The gene calls are TRBV29-1 and TRBJ1-1, with D uncertain. The CDR3 runs to 12 residues. Trimming removed 4 bases at V and 0 bases at J, with 6 bases between. From germline, CDR1 is SQVTM and CDR2 ANQGSEA. The CDR3, as DNA: TGCAGCGTTGTTAGCATGAACACTGAAGCTTTCTTT. It encodes CSVVSMNTEAFF.